This TCR beta chain was obtained from a study of identical twins. Study results and limitations: It was out-of-frame TCR alpha sharing in monozygotic twins that models underestimated. It was cross-sectional statistical analysis, not following the same donors, that the conclusions relied on.

The CDR3 length is 15 residues. From germline, CDR1 is LGHNA and CDR2 YNFKEQ. A word on this clonotype: Its antigen is undetermined. At one of its ends the junction is not consistent with the germline gene, which may arise from a read error.

A single record per CDR3 protein comes from TCRdb applying MiXCR to the 5' RACE reads. The sample records about 530,000 distinct CDR3 sequences, about 15% being singletons. These same data were also listed under a study on yellow fever vaccine responses in identical twins.

The TCR sequence derives from a woman aged 18-29 years in good health. The chain combines TRBV4-2 with TRBJ2-1, with 7 bases identical to TRBD2. The sample comprised CD4+ T cells sorted from blood. CDR3 DNA: TGTGCCAGCAGCCAGAACGTTGGGACTATAAATGGGCAGTTCTTC. This translates into CASSQNVGTINGQFF.